The 8 T cell receptor beta chains below come from one sample, sequenced in a study of T cell changes during pregnancy in multiple sclerosis (dated by TCRdb to about 2019). Receptors were amplified or captured by the immunoSEQ multiplex PCR assay. The source is immuneACCESS, and TCRdb retained only in-frame sequences with V and J called. Part of the clones is not carried over; for the studies checked, unresolved V genes explain less than half of this, and the remainder is unexplained. Across this sample there are 40,000 to 60,000 clones, with 90% to 95% seen only once. About 10% of the sample rests with the top ten. The starting material was CD8+ T cells from peripheral blood mononuclear cells, obtained after pregnancy. The origin of the receptors is a female donor with multiple sclerosis, enrolled in a pregnancy study.

Of note for this clone: This sample also contains other DNA sequences that code for the same CDR3. The rearrangement uses TRBV7-9 and TRBJ2-7, with D tentatively TRBD1 (5 bases). The germline V gene has CDR1 SEHNR and CDR2 FQNEAQ (reference sequence). V dropped 1 base and J dropped 7 bases, with 8 bases sitting between them. CDR3 length equals 12 residues. The CDR3 is CASSLGSGEQYF. The CDR3 coding sequence is TGTGCCAGCAGCTTAGGGTCAGGGGAGCAGTACTTC.

The rearrangement joins TRBV7-9 to TRBJ2-5; D perhaps matches TRBD2 (6 bases). The CDR3 sequence is 13 residues long. With 5 bases removed from V and 3 bases from J, the gap between germline ends came to 10 bases. Per the germline V gene, CDR1 is SEHNR and CDR2 is FQNEAQ (reference sequence). Here the CDR3 reads CASSAASEETQYF. The DNA of the CDR3 is TGTGCCAGCAGCGCTGCTAGCGAAGAGACCCAGTACTTC.

The J gene is TRBJ2-7, the V gene TRBV4-2; 7 bases are shared with TRBD1. In germline, CDR1 is LGHNA, CDR2 YNFKEQ. This CDR3 has 15 residues. The junction had 8 bases not matched to a gene; V was cut back by 5 bases and J by 1 base. The CDR3 region has the DNA TGTGCCAGCAGCACCGGGACAGAATTTTCCTACGAGCAGTACTTC. Its translation: CASSTGTEFSYEQYF.

This clone has more than one count but fewer than ten. The chain is built from TRBV30 and TRBJ1-4; 7 positions agree with TRBD1. Germline assignment: CDR1 GTSNPN and CDR2 SVGIG (reference sequence). With V trimmed by 2 bases and J by 7 bases, 10 bases remained unmatched. This CDR3 contains 15 residues. As DNA, the CDR3 is TGTGCCTGGAGTCCCCAGACAGGGCGTGGTGAAAAACTGTTTTTT. Translating gives CAWSPQTGRGEKLFF.

In its sample, this clone was seen once. The chain recombines TRBV6-5 with TRBJ2-5; D not certain. V gave up 3 bases and J gave up 5 bases, with 4 bases separating them. The germline V gene encodes CDR1 MNHEY and CDR2 SVGAGI. CDR3 length: 11 residues. The CDR3 spells CASSYSETQYF. In DNA, the CDR3 is TGTGCCAGCAGTTATTCTGAGACCCAGTACTTC.

V is TRBV27 and J is TRBJ2-1; tentative D call: TRBD2 (7 bases). The CDR3 sequence is 14 residues long. Per the germline V gene, CDR1 is MNHEY and CDR2 is SMNVEV (reference sequence). The V end was cut by 7 bases, the J end by 2 bases, with 12 bases between. CDR3 nucleotides: TGTGCCAGCAACCTGCGGGGGCCCTACAATGAGCAGTTCTTC. Encoded protein: CASNLRGPYNEQFF.

The J gene is TRBJ2-4, the V gene TRBV29-1; possible D gene TRBD1, 6 bases. Germline assignment: CDR1 SQVTM and CDR2 ANQGSEA. CDR3 length equals 17 residues. With 7 bases removed from V and 0 bases from J, the gap between germline ends came to 22 bases. The CDR3: CSALGHEQRLAKNIQYF. The CDR3 region has the DNA TGCAGCGCCCTGGGACACGAGCAACGGCTAGCCAAAAACATTCAGTACTTC.

The chain uses TRBV7-2 and TRBJ1-1, with no clear D. The CDR3 length is 14 residues. The V gene's germline CDR1 is SGHTA and CDR2 FQGNSA. Between the trimmed V and J ends, which lost 1 base and 4 bases, there was a span of 10 bases. The CDR3 spells CASSLVIRSTEAFF. As DNA, the CDR3 is TGTGCCAGCAGCTTAGTGATTAGGAGCACTGAAGCTTTCTTT.